This T cell receptor (beta chain) was profiled in a study of blood T cell repertoires in COVID-19. Sequencing used immunoSEQ multiplex PCR; TCRdb keeps in-frame clones, though not all of them. The table has about 90,000 clones, approximately 87% seen once; the top ten hold about 18%. Germline values: CDR1 LGHDT, CDR2 YNNKEL (reference sequence). CDR3 length: 15 residues. Trimming shortened V by 4 bases and J by 2 bases, and 12 bases separated the two germline ends. The table lists this clone with a few counts. This TCR was sampled from a human donor in a cohort sampled during active COVID-19. The gene calls are TRBV3-1 (or the pseudogene TRBV3-2) and TRBJ2-1; D is uncertain. Sequencing was performed on peripheral blood. DNA of the CDR3: TGTGCCAGCAGCCGAAACTGGGCTGCCTACAATGAGCAGTTCTTC. Its protein product is CASSRNWAAYNEQFF.